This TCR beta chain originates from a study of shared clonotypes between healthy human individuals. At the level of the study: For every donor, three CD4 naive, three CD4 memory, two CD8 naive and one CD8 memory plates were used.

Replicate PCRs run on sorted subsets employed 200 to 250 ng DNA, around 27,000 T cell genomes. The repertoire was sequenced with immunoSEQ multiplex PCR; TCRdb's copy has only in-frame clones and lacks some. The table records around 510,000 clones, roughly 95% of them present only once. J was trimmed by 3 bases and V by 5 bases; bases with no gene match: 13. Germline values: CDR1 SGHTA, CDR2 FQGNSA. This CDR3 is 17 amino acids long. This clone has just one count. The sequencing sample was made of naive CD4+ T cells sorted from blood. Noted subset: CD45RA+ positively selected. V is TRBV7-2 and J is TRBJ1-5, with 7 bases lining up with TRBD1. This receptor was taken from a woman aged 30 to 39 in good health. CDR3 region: CASSKARGQVNNQPQHF. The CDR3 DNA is TGTGCCAGCAGCAAAGCACGTGGACAGGTAAACAATCAGCCCCAGCATTTT.